This T cell receptor (beta chain) was sequenced during a study of beta chain features in type 1 diabetes. This clone was observed a few times. The antigen remains unidentified. Study results and limitations: Insertions at VDJ junctions were less frequent in type 1 diabetes patients. These patients also deleted more nucleotides at the same junctions. All four CD4+ subsets from Type 1 diabetes patients carried moderately but significantly shorter TCRB CDR3s.

Every bit of the isolated RNA underwent reverse transcription, so sequencing read expressed TCRB transcripts. Clones were read by immunoSEQ multiplex PCR, and TCRdb kept only the in-frame ones, dropping some. The sample contains hundreds of thousands of clones, about 14% of which appear only once. V dropped 7 bases and J dropped 3 bases, with 12 bases sitting between them. Germline loops: CDR1 SQVTM, CDR2 ANQGSEA. The CDR3 is made up of 13 amino acids. By way of CD45RO/CCR7/CD25/CD127/CD95/CD27, the CD4+ regulatory, stem cell-like memory, central memory and naive cells were sorted. The J gene is TRBJ1-4, the V gene TRBV29-1, with D possibly matching TRBD1 (6 bases). The receptor was isolated from a man younger than 35 with type 1 diabetes. The sample was naive CD4+ T cells from blood. The CDR3 is CSAWDTSNEKLFF. CDR3 DNA: TGCAGCGCCTGGGACACATCTAATGAAAAACTGTTTTTT. Based on the CDR3 plus reference TRBV29-1 and TRBJ1-4, the full variable domain is SAVISQKPSRDICQRGTSLTIQCQVDSQVTMMFWYRQQPGQSLTLIATANQGSEATYESGFVIDKFPISRPNLTFSTLTVSNMSPEDSSIYLCSAWDTSNEKLFFGSGTQLSVL.